This entry lists 24 T cell receptor beta chains sequenced from one sample in a study of response to subunit inactivated influenza vaccine. In TCRdb, the RT-PCR reads were re-called with MiXCR into one record per CDR3 protein. Of under 550,000 distinct CDR3 sequences listed, 6% to 9% are singletons. Sequencing used PBMCs from blood, obtained around 25 months after vaccination. The receptors shown here come from a man aged 50 to 75 who received an inactivated influenza vaccine.

This clonotype has only a few counts. This chain uses TRBV15 with TRBJ2-7; perhaps TRBD1 as D (5 bases). Germline-derived CDR1 and CDR2 are LNHNV and YYDKDF (reference sequence). V lost 1 base and J lost 3, with 10 bases in between. This CDR3 has 14 residues. The CDR3 region is CATSRGIGDYEQYF. CDR3 sequence (DNA): TGTGCCACCAGCAGAGGGATAGGGGACTACGAGCAGTACTTC.

This clonotype has only a few counts. This sequence joins TRBV29-1 and TRBJ2-7; D is unresolved. This CDR3 has 14 residues. V shed 6 bases and J shed 0 bases, with 15 bases lying between them. CDR1 is SQVTM and CDR2 is ANQGSEA in the germline V gene. CDR3 region: CSVATGLHSYEQYF. The CDR3 nucleotides read TGCAGCGTCGCTACCGGGCTCCACTCCTACGAGCAGTACTTC.

Ten or more counts support this clonotype. The rearrangement uses TRBV3-1 and TRBJ2-3; the D call may be TRBD1 or TRBD2 (5 bases each). Germline lookup yields CDR1 LGHDT and CDR2 YNNKEL (reference sequence). The CDR3 is made up of 19 amino acids. The V and J ends lost 4 bases and 7 bases respectively, with 30 bases between them. Here the CDR3 DNA reads TGTGCCAGCAGCCCCATGTCGTCTCGCCCCAGGGACCGTAGGCATACGCAGTATTTT. Its protein is CASSPMSSRPRDRRHTQYF.

The chain carries TRBV5-1 and TRBJ2-5, with TRBD2 as a possible D gene (6 bases). In germline, CDR1 is SGHRS, CDR2 YFSETQ. V lost 7 bases and J lost 5, with 18 bases in between. The CDR3 extends over 14 amino acids. The CDR3 loop is CASCVGGIRETQYF. The CDR3 DNA reads as TGCGCCAGCTGTGTGGGCGGGATAAGGGAGACCCAGTACTTC.

This clonotype turned up a few times. V gene TRBV5-1 combines with J gene TRBJ2-3; D perhaps matches TRBD1 (6 bases). This CDR3 has 16 residues. V lost 4 bases and J 0 bases, leaving 15 bases between the germline ends. The germline gives CDR1 SGHRS, CDR2 YFSETQ. CDR3 sequence reads: CASSPGATSSTDTQYF. CDR3 in DNA: TGCGCCAGCAGCCCAGGGGCGACGTCTAGCACAGATACGCAGTATTTT.

The V and J genes are TRBV29-1 and TRBJ2-7; D is unclear. Germline CDR1 reads SQVTM; CDR2 reads ANQGSEA. The V gene lost 4 bases and the J gene lost 3 bases, with 10 bases spanning the gap. CDR3 size: 12 residues. The CDR3 loop is CSVVGLFYEQYF. DNA of the CDR3: TGCAGCGTTGTTGGGCTGTTCTACGAGCAGTACTTC.

This clonotype has just a few counts. This chain joins TRBV7-2 and TRBJ2-3; D might be TRBD2 (6 bases). Per the germline V gene, CDR1 is SGHTA and CDR2 is FQGNSA. V lost 7 bases, J lost 6 bases, and 20 bases lay in between. CDR3 size: 15 residues. The CDR3 nucleotides read TGTGCCAGCACCCAGGCGGGGTTGGCAAGTGATACGCAGTATTTT. Translated, it gives CASTQAGLASDTQYF.

This clonotype was recorded a few times. This chain joins TRBV7-2 and TRBJ1-1; the match to TRBD1 covers 9 bases. CDR3 length equals 16 residues. J gave up 4 bases and V 1 base, and 7 bases lay outside the gene matches. The germline gives CDR1 SGHTA, CDR2 FQGNSA. The CDR3 nucleotides are TGTGCCAGCAGCTTAGTCGGGACAGGGTTCGGCACTGAAGCTTTCTTT. This translates into CASSLVGTGFGTEAFF. The entire variable domain, with the rest obtained from reference TRBV7-2 and TRBJ1-1, is as follows: GAGVSQSPSNKVTEKGKDVELRCDPISGHTALYWYRQSLGQGLEFLIYFQGNSAPDKSGLPSDRFSAERTGGSVSTLTIQRTQQEDSAVYLCASSLVGTGFGTEAFFGQGTRLTVV.

The V and J genes are TRBV12-3 or TRBV12-4 and TRBJ2-3, with 10 bases matching TRBD2. CDR3 size: 15 residues. J gave up 4 bases and V 3 bases, and 4 bases lay outside the gene matches. The DNA for the CDR3 is TGTGCCAGCAGTTTTACTAGCGGGGTGTCAGATACGCAGTATTTT. It codes for CASSFTSGVSDTQYF.

The chain employs TRBV14 and TRBJ2-1; maybe TRBD1 (5 bases). Germline loops: CDR1 SGHDN, CDR2 FVKESK. V was cut by 4 bases and J by 7 bases, with 17 bases left in between. CDR3 length equals 15 residues. The CDR3 DNA reads TGTGCCAGCAGCCCTTGGGGCACTCTGGGGAATGAGCAGTTCTTC. Its translation: CASSPWGTLGNEQFF.

The chain recombines TRBV20-1 with TRBJ2-1, with D perhaps TRBD2 (6 bases). Germline lookup yields CDR1 DFQATT and CDR2 SNEGSKA (reference sequence). Trimming took off 1 base at V and 5 bases at J, with 21 bases between the two ends. CDR3 size: 17 residues. The CDR3 DNA is TGCAGTGCTAGAGCGCGGGGAGATATCCGCCGGGACAATGAGCAGTTCTTC. Translation gives CSARARGDIRRDNEQFF.

This clonotype was counted ten times or more. The rearrangement joins TRBV29-1 to TRBJ2-1; D may be TRBD2 (5 bases). From germline, CDR1 is SQVTM and CDR2 ANQGSEA. This CDR3 has 14 amino acids. The V gene lost 4 bases and the J gene lost 9 bases, with 19 bases spanning the gap. As DNA, the CDR3 is TGCAGCGTTGGATCCCAGCGCCCGGGAACTGAGCAGTTCTTC. Translation: CSVGSQRPGTEQFF.

The chain couples TRBV4-3 to TRBJ2-3; no definite D call. CDR3 length: 16 amino acids. Germline-derived CDR1 and CDR2 are LGHNA and YSLEER. Trimming took 0 bases from V and 0 from J, leaving 10 bases between them. The CDR3 spells CASSQDLRVSTDTQYF. CDR3 nucleotides: TGCGCCAGCAGCCAAGATCTCCGGGTTAGCACAGATACGCAGTATTTT.

This clonotype was observed a handful of times. The chain employs TRBV7-2 and TRBJ1-3; possibly TRBD1 for D (5 bases). This CDR3 is built from 15 residues. In germline, CDR1 is SGHTA, CDR2 FQGNSA. The V and J ends lost 0 bases and 4 bases respectively, with 10 bases between them. CDR3 DNA: TGTGCCAGCAGCTTAGCGGGGGTATCGGGAAACACCATATATTTT. Amino acids: CASSLAGVSGNTIYF.

Only a few counts were recorded for this clonotype. This chain links TRBV10-3 with TRBJ2-7; weak D call: TRBD1 (6 bases). V dropped 6 bases and J dropped 0 bases, with 12 bases sitting between them. CDR3 length: 14 amino acids. Germline V gene sequence: CDR1 ENHRY, CDR2 SYGVKD. Here the CDR3 reads CAISPGHLSYEQYF. CDR3 bases: TGTGCCATCAGCCCGGGACATCTCTCCTACGAGCAGTACTTC.

The V gene is TRBV20-1, the J gene TRBJ2-5, with TRBD2 as a possible D gene (6 bases). V was shortened by 0 bases and J by 2 bases, with 13 bases between the two germline ends. Germline V gene lookup returns CDR1 DFQATT and CDR2 SNEGSKA (reference sequence). This CDR3 has 15 residues. The CDR3 coding sequence is TGCAGTGCTAGAGATGGAGGGCAGGCACAAGAGACCCAGTACTTC. It is translated as CSARDGGQAQETQYF.

This clonotype has only a few counts. V and J are TRBV9 and TRBJ2-5; 10 bases are a match to TRBD2. The V and J ends lost 4 bases and 4 bases, in that order; junction bases with no gene match: 4. The CDR3 extends over 14 amino acids. Germline-derived CDR1 and CDR2 are SGDLS and YYNGEE. CDR3 sequence reads: CASSPAGGVETQYF. CDR3 DNA sequence: TGTGCCAGCAGCCCAGCGGGAGGGGTAGAGACCCAGTACTTC.

The V and J genes are TRBV7-9 and TRBJ2-1; D is unresolved. The CDR3 loop spans 12 amino acids. Germline V CDR1 and CDR2: SEHNR, FQNEAQ (reference sequence). Trimming left V 4 bases short and J 8 bases short, with 9 bases between. The CDR3 sequence: CASSSTRDEQFF. The CDR3 region has the DNA TGTGCCAGCAGCTCGACCCGGGATGAGCAGTTCTTC.

The chain joins TRBV6-5 to TRBJ1-6, with D maybe TRBD1 (5 bases). There are 17 residues in the CDR3. V lost 4 bases to trimming and J lost 0 bases, with 13 bases between them. Germline loops: CDR1 MNHEY, CDR2 SVGAGI. CDR3 sequence (DNA): TGTGCCAGCAGTTCGGGACTTCTGAGCTCCTATAATTCACCCCTCCACTTT. Its protein product is CASSSGLLSSYNSPLHF.

The chain recombines TRBV4-3 with TRBJ1-2; D is ambiguous. The CDR3 extends over 15 amino acids. CDR1 and CDR2 (germline): LGHNA, YSLEER. Trimming removed 4 bases from V and 1 base from J, with 13 bases in between. The CDR3 coding sequence is TGCGCCAGCAGCCGTACGGCCGCTCATAACTATGGCTACACCTTC. Translating it yields CASSRTAAHNYGYTF.

The V and J genes are TRBV7-9 and TRBJ2-1; the match to TRBD1 covers 7 bases. Germline-derived CDR1 and CDR2 are SEHNR and FQNEAQ (reference sequence). The trim removed 6 bases at V and 5 bases at J, leaving 13 bases unmatched. This CDR3 comprises 16 residues. CDR3 residues: CASSSNRDSLDNEQFF. The CDR3 coding sequence is TGTGCCAGCAGTTCTAACCGGGACAGTCTAGACAATGAGCAGTTCTTC.

This chain joins TRBV27 and TRBJ2-3; 9 bases are a match to TRBD1. V lost 4 bases, J lost 6 bases, and 8 bases stayed unmatched. This CDR3 region has 15 residues. The germline CDR1 and CDR2 sequences are MNHEY and SMNVEV (reference sequence). CDR3 DNA: TGTGCCAGCAGTTCCCGGGACAGGGTAGTTGATACGCAGTATTTT. Translated, it gives CASSSRDRVVDTQYF.

This clonotype occurred a few times. V and J are TRBV2 and TRBJ2-3; D is unclear. Trimming took off 6 bases at V and 6 bases at J, with 10 bases between the two ends. The CDR3 is 12 amino acids. Germline V CDR1 and CDR2: SNHLY, FYNNEI. The CDR3: CASRLRTDTQYF. CDR3 in DNA: TGTGCCAGCAGGCTCCGAACGGATACGCAGTATTTT.

This clonotype was counted many times. A junction end diverges from the germline sequence, so it may reflect a read error. V usage is TRBV6-2 or TRBV6-3 and J usage is TRBJ2-5; D is possibly TRBD1 or TRBD2 (5 bases each). CDR3 length equals 13 residues. Per germline, CDR1 MNHEY and CDR2 SVGEGT. CDR3 protein: CASSRRDPTLSNF. The CDR3, as DNA: TGTGCCAGCAGTCGCCGGGACCCTACCCTGTCGAACTTC.